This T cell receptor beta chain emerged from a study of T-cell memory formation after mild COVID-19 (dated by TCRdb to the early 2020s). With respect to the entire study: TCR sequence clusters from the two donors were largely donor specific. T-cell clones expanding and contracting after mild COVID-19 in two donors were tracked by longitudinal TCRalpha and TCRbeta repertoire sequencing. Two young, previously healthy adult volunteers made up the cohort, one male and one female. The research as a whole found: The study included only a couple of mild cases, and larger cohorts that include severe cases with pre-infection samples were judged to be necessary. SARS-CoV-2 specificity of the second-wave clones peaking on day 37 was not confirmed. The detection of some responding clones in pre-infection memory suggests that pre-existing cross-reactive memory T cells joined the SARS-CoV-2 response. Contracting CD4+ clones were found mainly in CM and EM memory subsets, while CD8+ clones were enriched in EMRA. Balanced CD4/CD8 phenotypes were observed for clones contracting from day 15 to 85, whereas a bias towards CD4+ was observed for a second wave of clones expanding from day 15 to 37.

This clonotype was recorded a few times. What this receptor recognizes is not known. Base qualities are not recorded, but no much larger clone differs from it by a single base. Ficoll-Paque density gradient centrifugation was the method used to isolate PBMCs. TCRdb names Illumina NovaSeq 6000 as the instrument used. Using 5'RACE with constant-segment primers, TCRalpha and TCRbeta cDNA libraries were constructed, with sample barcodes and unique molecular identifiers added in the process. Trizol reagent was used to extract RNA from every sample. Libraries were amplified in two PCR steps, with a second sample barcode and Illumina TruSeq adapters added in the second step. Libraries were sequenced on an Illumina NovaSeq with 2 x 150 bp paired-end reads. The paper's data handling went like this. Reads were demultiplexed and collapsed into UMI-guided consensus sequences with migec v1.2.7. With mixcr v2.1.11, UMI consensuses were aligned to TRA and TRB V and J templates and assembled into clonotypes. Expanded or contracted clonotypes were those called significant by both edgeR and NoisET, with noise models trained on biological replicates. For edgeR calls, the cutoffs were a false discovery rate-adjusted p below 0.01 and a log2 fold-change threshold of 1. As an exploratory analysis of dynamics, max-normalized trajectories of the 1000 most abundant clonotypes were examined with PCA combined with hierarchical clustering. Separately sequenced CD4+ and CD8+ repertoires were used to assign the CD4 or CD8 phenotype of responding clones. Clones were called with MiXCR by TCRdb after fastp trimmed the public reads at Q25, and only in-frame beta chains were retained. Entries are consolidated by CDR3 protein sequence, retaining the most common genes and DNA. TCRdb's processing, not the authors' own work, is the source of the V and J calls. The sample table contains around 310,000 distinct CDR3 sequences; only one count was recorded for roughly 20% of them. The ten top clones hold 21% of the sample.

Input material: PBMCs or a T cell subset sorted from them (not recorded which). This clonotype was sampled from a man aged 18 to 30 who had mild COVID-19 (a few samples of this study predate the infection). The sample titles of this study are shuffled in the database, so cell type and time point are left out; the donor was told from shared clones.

The CDR3 in this case is CASSLGLAGGPETQYF. The DNA sequence follows: TGTGCCAGCAGCCTGGGACTAGCGGGGGGGCCGGAGACCCAGTACTTC. In this chain, TRBV11-2 is recombined with TRBJ2-5, with 16 bases matching TRBD2. Based on the germline V gene, the CDR1 and CDR2 sequences are SGHAT and FQNNGV. Including cysteine and phenylalanine, the CDR3 has 16 amino acids. Only the CDR3 region is kept as DNA, spanning 48 bases read in frame from base 1. The germline V and J ends show losses of 5 bases and 5 bases respectively, and no gene match explains 5 bases of the junction.